Listed below are T cell receptor beta chains from one sample, sequenced in a study of CD8+CD57+ T cells in acquired aplastic anemia. TCRdb reanalysed the reads using MiXCR and keeps one entry per CDR3 protein. The sample consists of 400,000 to 450,000 distinct CDR3 sequences, just under 70% of them appearing once. The sequencing sample was made of sorted CD4+, CD8+, or CD8+CD57+ T cells (not recorded which) from PBMCs. These receptors all come from a human donor in good health, serving as a control. CDR3s include the opening cysteine and the closing phenylalanine or tryptophan. Each record gives: D gene, clone size, CDR3 length, V gene, J gene, CDR3 protein, CDR3 DNA. The D gene is left open where the match is weak. Clone size, where shown, is once, few, many, or a class for clones that have expanded.

-,-,13,TRBV20-1,TRBJ1-6,CSVGQRGDAPLHF,TGCAGCGTTGGGCAGAGAGGAGATGCTCCCCTCCACTTT
-,-,15,TRBV5-1,TRBJ1-6,CASSLTGGVESPLHF,TGCGCCAGCAGCTTGACAGGCGGTGTAGAATCACCCCTCCACTTT
-,-,14,TRBV5-4,TRBJ2-3,CASSRGPRTDTQYF,TGTGCCAGCAGCCGGGGACCCCGCACAGATACGCAGTATTTT
-,-,15,TRBV5-8,TRBJ1-2,CASSSRGPHLGGYTF,TGTGCCAGCAGCTCCCGGGGCCCCCACCTGGGGGGCTACACCTTC
-,few,12,TRBV10-3,TRBJ2-7,CAISPQGREQYF,TGTGCCATCAGTCCACAGGGCCGCGAGCAGTACTTC
TRBD1,-,11,TRBV20-1,TRBJ2-1,CSASYRDRGVF,TGCAGTGCTTCCTACCGGGACAGGGGCGTCTTC
TRBD1,-,14,TRBV30,TRBJ2-5,CAWGVQGVQETQYF,TGTGCCTGGGGTGTACAGGGGGTCCAAGAGACCCAGTACTTC
-,-,16,TRBV12-3/TRBV12-4,TRBJ1-6,CASSGTQAGKNSPLHF,TGTGCCAGCAGCGGCACCCAGGCAGGCAAGAATTCACCCCTCCACTTT
TRBD1,-,15,TRBV10-3,TRBJ2-7,CAIASVAGGNYEQYF,TGTGCCATCGCTAGCGTTGCAGGGGGCAACTACGAGCAGTACTTC
TRBD2,-,16,TRBV24-1,TRBJ2-7,CATSYVPAGGTDTQYF,TGTGCCACCAGTTATGTGCCCGCGGGAGGAACAGATACGCAGTACTTC
-,-,14,TRBV4-3,TRBJ1-1,CASSQGVRGTEAFF,TGCGCCAGCAGCCAAGGCGTCAGGGGCACTGAAGCTTTCTTT
-,many,13,TRBV19,TRBJ2-1,CASSFIPYNEQFF,TGTGCCAGTAGTTTCATTCCCTACAATGAGCAGTTCTTC
-,-,15,TRBV19,TRBJ2-4,CASSIAGPAKNVQYF,TGTGCCAGTAGTATAGCAGGTCCCGCCAAAAACGTTCAGTACTTC
-,many,13,TRBV5-1,TRBJ2-7,CASSLEWVDEQYF,TGCGCCAGCAGCTTGGAGTGGGTGGACGAGCAGTACTTC
TRBD1,few,13,TRBV10-3,TRBJ1-1,CAANRGESTEAFF,TGTGCCGCCAACAGGGGGGAGTCGACTGAAGCTTTCTTT
-,many,18,TRBV5-1,TRBJ1-3,CASSSGPDPLHDGNTIYF,TGCGCCAGCAGTTCCGGACCTGATCCCCTCCATGATGGAAACACCATATATTTT
-,-,16,TRBV7-3,TRBJ2-7,CASSLYGGTAIYGQYF,TGCGCCAGCAGCTTGTATGGAGGGACAGCTATCTACGGGCAGTACTTC
-,-,14,TRBV7-2,TRBJ2-7,CASSSRALAYEQYF,TGTGCCAGCAGCTCGCGCGCGCTAGCCTACGAGCAGTACTTC
-,-,13,TRBV20-1,TRBJ1-1,CSVLGHSNTEAFF,TGCAGTGTCCTCGGACACTCGAACACTGAAGCTTTCTTT
-,-,16,TRBV20-1,TRBJ2-7,CSARPVYYGCSYEQYF,TGCAGTGCTAGACCTGTCTACTATGGCTGCTCCTACGAGCAGTACTTC
-,-,14,TRBV7-9,TRBJ1-1,CASSLVLRDGYTFF,TGTGCCAGCAGCTTGGTATTACGGGATGGCTACACCTTCTTT
-,-,14,TRBV10-3,TRBJ1-2,CAISESDRNSEDIF,TGTGCCATCAGTGAGTCCGACAGGAACTCTGAAGATATCTTC
-,-,14,TRBV5-1,TRBJ2-3,CASSLGDSYDTQYF,TGCGCCAGCAGCTTAGGCGATTCCTACGATACGCAGTATTTT
-,-,15,TRBV29-1,TRBJ1-4,CSVNWGWEGYERLFF,TGCAGCGTCAACTGGGGGTGGGAGGGGTACGAAAGACTGTTTTTT
-,few,14,TRBV5-1,TRBJ1-3,CASSPGPVGFGIYF,TGCGCCAGCAGCCCTGGTCCCGTGGGGTTTGGCATATATTTT
-,-,14,TRBV10-3,TRBJ2-7,CAIRSGSGAYEQYF,TGTGCCATCAGATCGGGGTCGGGTGCCTACGAGCAGTACTTC
-,-,13,TRBV6-1,TRBJ2-7,CASRLHFTDEQYF,TGTGCTAGCAGGTTGCACTTTACCGACGAGCAGTACTTC
TRBD2,-,16,TRBV2,TRBJ2-1,CASSQKASGNRDVQFF,TGTGCCAGCAGCCAGAAGGCTAGCGGAAACAGAGATGTGCAGTTCTTC
-,-,13,TRBV9,TRBJ1-4,CASSPQINEKLFF,TGTGCCAGCTCCCCACAGATTAATGAAAAACTGTTTTTT
-,-,13,TRBV25-1,TRBJ1-2,CASNGGPRYGYTF,TGTGCCAGCAATGGGGGTCCCCGATATGGCTACACCTTC
TRBD1,-,13,TRBV15,TRBJ2-7,CATSRDRNYGHTF,TGTGCCACCAGCCGGGACAGAAACTATGGGCACACCTTC
-,many,16,TRBV6-5,TRBJ1-6,CASSYSGARYNSPLHF,TGTGCCAGCAGTTACTCGGGGGCGAGGTATAATTCACCCCTCCACTTT
-,-,15,TRBV9,TRBJ2-7,CASSATGSSGNTKYF,TGTGCCAGCAGCGCCACAGGGAGCTCTGGAAACACCAAGTACTTC
-,-,14,TRBV12-3/TRBV12-4,TRBJ1-4,CASSLRGEDEKLFF,TGTGCCAGCAGTCTGCGCGGGGAGGATGAAAAACTGTTTTTT
-,-,13,TRBV7-3,TRBJ2-1,CASSLEADRWQFF,TGTGCCAGCAGCCTAGAAGCTGACCGTTGGCAGTTCTTC
TRBD2,-,13,TRBV9,TRBJ2-2,CASQREPDGELFF,TGTGCCAGCCAGCGGGAACCGGACGGGGAGCTGTTTTTT
-,few,14,TRBV2,TRBJ2-3,CASSEEAGADTQYF,TGTGCCAGCAGTGAAGAGGCGGGTGCGGATACGCAGTATTTT
-,-,15,TRBV6-1,TRBJ1-6,CASRESTGLNSPLHF,TGTGCCAGCCGAGAGTCGACAGGACTTAATTCACCCCTCCACTTT
TRBD2,once,18,TRBV5-4,TRBJ2-1,CASSLTPYSSGSYNEQFF,TGTGCCAGCAGCTTGACCCCTTATTCTAGCGGTTCCTACAATGAGCAGTTCTTC
-,-,13,TRBV10-3,TRBJ1-1,CAIREEVNTQSFF,TGTGCCATCAGAGAGGAGGTGAACACCCAATCTTTCTTT
TRBD1,once,15,TRBV7-8,TRBJ2-1,CASSLSGTGASTQFF,TGTGCCAGCAGCTTAAGCGGGACAGGGGCCAGTACGCAGTTCTTC
-,-,13,TRBV15,TRBJ2-7,CATSRDDQDTMYF,TGTGCCACCAGCAGAGACGACCAGGACACCATGTATTTC
-,many,13,TRBV12-3/TRBV12-4,TRBJ2-1,CASSSNRWNEQFF,TGTGCCAGCAGTTCTAATCGGTGGAATGAGCAGTTCTTC
-,once,15,TRBV12-3/TRBV12-4,TRBJ1-6,CASSTSTGRNLPLHF,-
-,-,15,TRBV20-1,TRBJ1-1,CSATPQAIRNTEAFF,TGCAGTGCTACTCCACAGGCCATTCGCAACACTGAAGCTTTCTTT
-,-,15,TRBV12-3/TRBV12-4,TRBJ1-6,CASTLGGGANSPLHF,TGTGCCAGCACCCTAGGCGGGGGGGCGAATTCACCCCTCCACTTT
-,many,13,TRBV25-1,TRBJ2-5,CASKRGIQETQYF,TGTGCCAGCAAAAGGGGTATCCAAGAGACCCAGTACTTC
TRBD1,-,13,TRBV16,TRBJ1-2,CASSQGTVYGYTF,TGTGCCAGCAGCCAGGGGACAGTCTATGGCTACACCTTC
-,many,17,TRBV7-9,TRBJ1-1,CASSLGGGGSPNTEAFF,TGTGCCAGCAGCTTAGGAGGGGGGGGTTCCCCTAACACTGAAGCTTTCTTT
TRBD1,few,16,TRBV19,TRBJ1-5,CASSTWDRGANQPQHF,TGTGCCAGTAGTACATGGGACAGGGGGGCCAATCAGCCCCAGCATTTT
-,-,14,TRBV2,TRBJ2-1,CASSRATRGEPQLF,TGTGCCAGCAGTCGAGCGACTAGGGGGGAGCCGCAGCTCTTC
-,-,15,TRBV7-2,TRBJ2-2,CATSRGPGNTGELFF,TGTGCCACCAGCAGAGGGCCAGGGAACACCGGGGAGCTGTTTTTT
TRBD1,-,15,TRBV9,TRBJ2-3,CASSAGTGGVDTQYF,TGTGCCAGCAGTGCCGGGACAGGGGGCGTAGATACGCAGTATTTT
TRBD1,-,16,TRBV6-2/TRBV6-3,TRBJ2-7,CASSSTPGGETYEQYF,TGTGCCAGCAGTTCCACTCCAGGGGGCGAAACCTACGAGCAGTACTTC